These T cell receptor beta chains were read from a single sample in a study of blood T cell repertoires in COVID-19. The repertoire was sequenced with immunoSEQ multiplex PCR; TCRdb's copy has only in-frame clones and lacks some. The sample yields under 250,000 clones, 80% to 85% seen once. Sequencing was carried out using peripheral blood. The source of these receptors is a man aged 50 or older with active or convalescent COVID-19. CDR3s include the opening cysteine and the closing phenylalanine or tryptophan. The D gene is left open where the match is weak. Not every row has a clone size; where given, it reads once, few, many or a size class.

v_gene: TRBV5-1
j_gene: TRBJ2-5
d_gene: NA
abundance: NA
CDR3aa: CASSLDRAVGRETQYF
CDR3nt: TGCGCCAGCAGCTTGGACAGGGCGGTGGGAAGAGAGACCCAGTACTTC

v_gene: TRBV30
j_gene: TRBJ1-2
d_gene: NA
abundance: NA
CDR3aa: CAWSRGNYGYTF
CDR3nt: TGTGCCTGGAGTAGAGGGAACTATGGCTACACCTTC

v_gene: TRBV30
j_gene: TRBJ1-2
d_gene: NA
abundance: NA
CDR3aa: CAWSPSTGGYTF
CDR3nt: TGTGCCTGGAGTCCTTCAACTGGTGGCTACACCTTC

v_gene: TRBV28
j_gene: TRBJ1-1
d_gene: TRBD1
abundance: NA
CDR3aa: CASSSGTDKNTEAFF
CDR3nt: TGTGCCAGCAGTTCGGGGACAGATAAGAACACTGAAGCTTTCTTT

v_gene: TRBV6-5
j_gene: TRBJ1-2
d_gene: NA
abundance: NA
CDR3aa: CASSYSEENYGYTF
CDR3nt: TGTGCCAGCAGTTACTCCGAGGAGAACTATGGCTACACCTTC

v_gene: TRBV19
j_gene: TRBJ1-2
d_gene: NA
abundance: NA
CDR3aa: CASSMVRVTPYGYTF
CDR3nt: TGTGCCAGTAGTATGGTCAGGGTAACCCCATATGGCTACACCTTC

v_gene: TRBV5-1
j_gene: TRBJ1-4
d_gene: NA
abundance: NA
CDR3aa: CASSMGAREKLFF
CDR3nt: TGCGCCAGCAGTATGGGGGCGCGTGAAAAACTGTTTTTT

v_gene: TRBV5-4
j_gene: TRBJ1-2
d_gene: NA
abundance: NA
CDR3aa: CASSPGGAGYTF
CDR3nt: TGTGCCAGCAGCCCCGGGGGGGCTGGCTACACCTTC

v_gene: TRBV19
j_gene: TRBJ1-3
d_gene: TRBD1
abundance: NA
CDR3aa: CASTTDRVGNTIYF
CDR3nt: TGTGCCAGTACCACCGACAGGGTTGGAAACACCATATATTTT

v_gene: TRBV2
j_gene: TRBJ1-5
d_gene: TRBD1
abundance: NA
CDR3aa: CASSGQGPSQPQHF
CDR3nt: TGTGCCAGCAGTGGACAGGGTCCTTCTCAGCCCCAGCATTTT

v_gene: TRBV7-2
j_gene: TRBJ2-1
d_gene: TRBD2
abundance: NA
CDR3aa: CASSSSGGASYNEQFF
CDR3nt: TGTGCCAGCAGCTCTAGCGGGGGGGCCTCCTACAATGAGCAGTTCTTC

v_gene: TRBV28
j_gene: TRBJ2-7
d_gene: NA
abundance: NA
CDR3aa: CASSLTGHPLGREQYF
CDR3nt: TGTGCCAGCAGTTTAACGGGACACCCCCTTGGTAGGGAGCAGTACTTC

v_gene: TRBV2
j_gene: TRBJ1-1
d_gene: TRBD1
abundance: NA
CDR3aa: CASEMRTGVTEAFF
CDR3nt: TGTGCCAGCGAGATGAGGACAGGGGTGACTGAAGCTTTCTTT

v_gene: TRBV27
j_gene: TRBJ1-2
d_gene: TRBD1
abundance: NA
CDR3aa: CASRDRAGGYTF
CDR3nt: TGTGCCAGCAGGGACAGGGCGGGAGGCTACACCTTC

v_gene: TRBV7-8
j_gene: TRBJ1-4
d_gene: TRBD1
abundance: NA
CDR3aa: CASSMGQGRLGEKLFF
CDR3nt: TGTGCCAGCAGCATGGGACAGGGACGACTCGGGGAAAAACTGTTTTTT

v_gene: TRBV19
j_gene: TRBJ1-3
d_gene: TRBD1
abundance: NA
CDR3aa: CASKNRGSGNTIYF
CDR3nt: TGTGCCAGTAAGAACAGGGGGTCTGGAAACACCATATATTTT

v_gene: TRBV5-1
j_gene: TRBJ1-2
d_gene: NA
abundance: NA
CDR3aa: CASSLVTNYGYTF
CDR3nt: TGCGCCAGCAGCTTGGTTACTAACTATGGCTACACCTTC

v_gene: TRBV10-3
j_gene: TRBJ2-7
d_gene: NA
abundance: NA
CDR3aa: CAISEQLDYEQYF
CDR3nt: TGTGCCATCAGTGAGCAACTAGACTACGAGCAGTACTTC

v_gene: TRBV6-4
j_gene: TRBJ2-1
d_gene: TRBD2
abundance: NA
CDR3aa: CASSDLAGAYNEQFF
CDR3nt: TGTGCCAGCAGCGATCTAGCGGGGGCCTACAATGAGCAGTTCTTC

v_gene: TRBV7-9
j_gene: TRBJ2-1
d_gene: TRBD1
abundance: once
CDR3aa: CASSEQGAQDNEQFF
CDR3nt: TGTGCCAGCAGTGAACAGGGGGCGCAGGACAATGAGCAGTTCTTC

v_gene: TRBV7-2
j_gene: TRBJ2-3
d_gene: TRBD1
abundance: NA
CDR3aa: CASSRDRVADTQYF
CDR3nt: TGTGCCAGCAGCCGGGACAGGGTGGCAGATACGCAGTATTTT

v_gene: TRBV5-4
j_gene: TRBJ1-1
d_gene: TRBD1
abundance: NA
CDR3aa: CASSLGQGKDAFF
CDR3nt: TGTGCCAGCAGCCTAGGACAGGGGAAGGACGCTTTCTTT

v_gene: TRBV21-1
j_gene: TRBJ1-2
d_gene: NA
abundance: NA
CDR3aa: CASSARTGAIYGYTF
CDR3nt: TGTGCCAGCAGCGCCCGGACAGGGGCAATCTATGGCTACACCTTC

v_gene: TRBV6-1
j_gene: TRBJ1-3
d_gene: NA
abundance: NA
CDR3aa: CASSEGHDGNTIYF
CDR3nt: TGTGCCAGCAGTGAGGGACACGACGGAAACACCATATATTTT

v_gene: TRBV2
j_gene: TRBJ1-2
d_gene: NA
abundance: NA
CDR3aa: CASSELQGYGYTF
CDR3nt: TGTGCCAGCAGTGAGTTGCAGGGCTATGGCTACACCTTC

v_gene: TRBV7-9
j_gene: TRBJ2-7
d_gene: NA
abundance: NA
CDR3aa: CASSSGNPYEQYF
CDR3nt: TGTGCCAGCAGCTCAGGGAACCCCTACGAGCAGTACTTC

v_gene: TRBV5-4
j_gene: TRBJ1-6
d_gene: NA
abundance: few
CDR3aa: CASSSKQGSPLHF
CDR3nt: TGTGCCAGCAGCTCGAAACAGGGTTCACCCCTCCACTTT

v_gene: TRBV12-3/TRBV12-4
j_gene: TRBJ2-7
d_gene: NA
abundance: NA
CDR3aa: CASSFDREDEQYF
CDR3nt: TGTGCCAGCAGTTTTGACAGGGAGGACGAGCAGTACTTC

v_gene: TRBV5-6
j_gene: TRBJ2-2
d_gene: NA
abundance: NA
CDR3aa: CASSLVGQKTGELFF
CDR3nt: TGTGCCAGCAGCTTGGTTGGACAGAAAACCGGGGAGCTGTTTTTT

v_gene: TRBV7-8
j_gene: TRBJ1-4
d_gene: NA
abundance: NA
CDR3aa: CASSRGVREKLFF
CDR3nt: TGTGCCAGCAGCCGCGGGGTTAGGGAAAAACTGTTTTTT

v_gene: TRBV7-2
j_gene: TRBJ2-1
d_gene: NA
abundance: NA
CDR3aa: CASSFLQRMWNEQFF
CDR3nt: TGTGCCAGCAGCTTTCTCCAGAGGATGTGGAATGAGCAGTTCTTC

v_gene: TRBV4-1
j_gene: TRBJ1-3
d_gene: NA
abundance: NA
CDR3aa: CASSQDPSFSGNTIYF
CDR3nt: TGCGCCAGCAGCCAAGACCCGTCCTTCTCTGGAAACACCATATATTTT

v_gene: TRBV5-4
j_gene: TRBJ1-2
d_gene: NA
abundance: NA
CDR3aa: CASSSTGYGYTF
CDR3nt: TGTGCCAGCAGCTCCACAGGTTATGGCTACACCTTC

v_gene: TRBV3-1/TRBV3-2
j_gene: TRBJ1-3
d_gene: NA
abundance: NA
CDR3aa: CASSQGGRGNTIYF
CDR3nt: TGTGCCAGCAGCCAAGGCGGAAGAGGAAACACCATATATTTT

v_gene: TRBV7-8
j_gene: TRBJ2-5
d_gene: TRBD1
abundance: few
CDR3aa: CASSPLAGQGEETQYF
CDR3nt: TGTGCCAGCAGCCCTCTTGCGGGACAGGGGGAAGAGACCCAGTACTTC

v_gene: TRBV7-2
j_gene: TRBJ2-7
d_gene: NA
abundance: NA
CDR3aa: CASSVQGIGSYEQYF
CDR3nt: TGTGCCAGCAGCGTCCAGGGCATAGGGTCCTACGAGCAGTACTTC

v_gene: TRBV18
j_gene: TRBJ2-7
d_gene: NA
abundance: few
CDR3aa: CASSPGQQAYEQYF
CDR3nt: TGTGCCAGCTCACCCGGACAGCAAGCCTACGAGCAGTACTTC

v_gene: TRBV27
j_gene: TRBJ2-2
d_gene: NA
abundance: NA
CDR3aa: CASSSGTTNTGELFF
CDR3nt: TGTGCCAGCAGTTCCGGGACAACGAACACCGGGGAGCTGTTTTTT

v_gene: TRBV11-2
j_gene: TRBJ1-1
d_gene: NA
abundance: NA
CDR3aa: CASSLDGNTEAFF
CDR3nt: TGTGCCAGCAGCTTAGACGGGAACACTGAAGCTTTCTTT

v_gene: TRBV20-1
j_gene: TRBJ1-1
d_gene: NA
abundance: NA
CDR3aa: CSAERDTEAFF
CDR3nt: TGCAGTGCCGAGAGAGACACTGAAGCTTTCTTT

v_gene: TRBV6-5
j_gene: TRBJ2-7
d_gene: NA
abundance: few
CDR3aa: CASRPGLRDEQYF
CDR3nt: TGTGCCAGCAGACCCGGGCTCAGGGACGAGCAGTACTTC

v_gene: TRBV7-9
j_gene: TRBJ2-7
d_gene: TRBD1
abundance: NA
CDR3aa: CASSSLTGPSYEQYF
CDR3nt: TGTGCCAGCAGCTCTTTGACAGGGCCTTCATACGAGCAGTACTTC

v_gene: TRBV13
j_gene: TRBJ1-2
d_gene: TRBD1
abundance: once
CDR3aa: CASSLGGQNYGYTF
CDR3nt: TGTGCCAGCAGCTTAGGGGGACAGAACTATGGCTACACCTTC

v_gene: TRBV6-4
j_gene: TRBJ1-6
d_gene: TRBD1
abundance: NA
CDR3aa: CASSAGTDNSPLHF
CDR3nt: TGTGCCAGCAGTGCCGGGACAGACAATTCACCCCTCCACTTT

v_gene: TRBV2
j_gene: TRBJ2-7
d_gene: TRBD1
abundance: NA
CDR3aa: CASGPGQGSYEQYF
CDR3nt: TGTGCCAGCGGACCGGGACAGGGCTCCTACGAGCAGTACTTC

v_gene: TRBV5-1
j_gene: TRBJ2-7
d_gene: TRBD1
abundance: NA
CDR3aa: CASSPGTGVYEQYF
CDR3nt: TGCGCCAGCAGCCCCGGGACAGGTGTCTACGAGCAGTACTTC

v_gene: TRBV4-1
j_gene: TRBJ1-3
d_gene: TRBD1
abundance: NA
CDR3aa: CASRPHTGTGERNTIYF
CDR3nt: TGCGCCAGCAGGCCCCACACCGGGACAGGGGAGAGAAACACCATATATTTT

v_gene: TRBV28
j_gene: TRBJ1-2
d_gene: NA
abundance: NA
CDR3aa: CASSSGEALVNYGYTF
CDR3nt: TGTGCCAGCAGTTCGGGGGAAGCTTTGGTCAACTATGGCTACACCTTC

v_gene: TRBV4-2
j_gene: TRBJ2-3
d_gene: TRBD2
abundance: NA
CDR3aa: CASSQDRDSGGSTDTQYF
CDR3nt: TGTGCCAGCAGCCAAGATCGAGATAGCGGGGGTAGCACAGATACGCAGTATTTT

v_gene: TRBV11-2
j_gene: TRBJ1-4
d_gene: NA
abundance: NA
CDR3aa: CASREGGTRTNEKLFF
CDR3nt: TGTGCCAGCAGGGAGGGAGGGACCCGCACTAATGAAAAACTGTTTTTT

v_gene: TRBV2
j_gene: TRBJ2-3
d_gene: NA
abundance: NA
CDR3aa: CASSDRRVGGDTQYF
CDR3nt: TGTGCCAGCAGTGACCGGAGGGTAGGTGGGGATACGCAGTATTTT

v_gene: TRBV11-1
j_gene: TRBJ2-3
d_gene: NA
abundance: NA
CDR3aa: CASSWEVDTQYF
CDR3nt: TGTGCCAGCAGCTGGGAGGTGGATACGCAGTATTTT